The 3 T cell receptor beta chains below were found in one sample sequenced in a study of blood T cell repertoires in COVID-19. The assay was immunoSEQ multiplex PCR, and TCRdb's table has in-frame clones only and misses some. Among under 200,000 clones listed, about 85% were seen once. Sequenced input: peripheral blood. These TCRs come from a woman older than 75 with COVID-19, enrolled during active disease.

The rearrangement joins TRBV2 to TRBJ1-1; possibly TRBD1 for D (6 bases). The V and J ends lost 9 bases and 1 base respectively, with 9 bases between them. CDR1 is SNHLY, CDR2 FYNNEI, per germline. The CDR3 has 12 residues. This chain's CDR3 is CARQGPNTEAFF. The CDR3 DNA follows: TGTGCCAGACAGGGTCCGAACACTGAAGCTTTCTTT.

This clone was seen a single time. The genes are TRBV18 and TRBJ2-7; 10 bases fit TRBD1. V shed 2 bases, J shed 2 bases, and the junction held 3 bases outside the gene matches. CDR1 is KGHSH, CDR2 LQKENI, per germline. This CDR3 contains 15 residues. The CDR3 sequence: CASSPGGQGTYEQYF. The CDR3 DNA reads TGTGCCAGCTCACCAGGGGGACAGGGGACCTACGAGCAGTACTTC. Filled out from reference TRBV18 and TRBJ2-7, the complete variable domain reads NAGVMQNPRHLVRRRGQEARLRCSPMKGHSHVYWYRQLPEEGLKFMVYLQKENIIDESGMPKERFSAEFPKEGPSILRIQQVVRGDSAAYFCASSPGGQGTYEQYFGPGTRLTVT.

The chain uses TRBV5-5 and TRBJ2-1; 7 bases agree with TRBD1. Per the germline V gene, CDR1 is SGHKS and CDR2 is YYEKEE (reference sequence). Trimming took 6 bases from V and 8 from J; bases not matched to a gene: 11. The CDR3 sequence is 14 residues long. The CDR3 protein is CASIRGWGQHEQFF. In DNA form, the CDR3 reads TGTGCCAGCATAAGGGGTTGGGGACAGCATGAGCAGTTCTTC. The complete variable domain, with remaining parts taken from reference TRBV5-5 and TRBJ2-1, reads DAGVTQSPTHLIKTRGQQVTLRCSPISGHKSVSWYQQVLGQGPQFIFQYYEKEERGRGNFPDRFSARQFPNYSSELNVNALLLGDSALYLCASIRGWGQHEQFFGPGTRLTVL.